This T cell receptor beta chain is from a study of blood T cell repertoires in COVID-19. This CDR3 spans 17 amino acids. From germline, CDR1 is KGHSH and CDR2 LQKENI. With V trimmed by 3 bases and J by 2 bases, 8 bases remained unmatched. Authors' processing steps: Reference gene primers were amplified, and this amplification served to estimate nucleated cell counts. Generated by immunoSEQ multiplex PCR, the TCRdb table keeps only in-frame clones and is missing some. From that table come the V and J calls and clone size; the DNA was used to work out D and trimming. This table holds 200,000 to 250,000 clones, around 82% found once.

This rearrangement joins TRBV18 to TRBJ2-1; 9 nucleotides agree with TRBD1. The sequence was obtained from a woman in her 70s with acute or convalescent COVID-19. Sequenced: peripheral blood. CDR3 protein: CASSPLPGQGTYNEQFF. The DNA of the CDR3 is TGTGCCAGCTCACCGCTTCCGGGACAGGGTACCTACAATGAGCAGTTCTTC.